Sequencing of this TCR beta chain was carried out in a study of control samples from healthy donors and cancer patients. In regard to this clone: Other DNA sequences in this specimen translate into the identical CDR3.

Profiling relied on immunoSEQ multiplex PCR, and the TCRdb table lists in-frame clones only, not all of them. The sample gives about 5,500 clones, about two thirds of which show up once; 5.5% to 7.5% is in the top ten. The CDR3 is made up of 15 amino acids. In germline, CDR1 is SGHVS, CDR2 FQNEAQ. With 1 base clipped from V and 4 bases from J, the junction kept 2 bases outside the gene matches. This TCR was sampled from a male donor with melanoma. The sequencing input was formalin-fixed, paraffin-embedded tissue. This sequence joins TRBV7-8 and TRBJ2-3; TRBD2 agrees at 10 bases. CDR3 in DNA: TGTGCCAGCAGCTTAGTGGGACTAGCGCCAGATACGCAGTATTTT. Amino acids: CASSLVGLAPDTQYF.